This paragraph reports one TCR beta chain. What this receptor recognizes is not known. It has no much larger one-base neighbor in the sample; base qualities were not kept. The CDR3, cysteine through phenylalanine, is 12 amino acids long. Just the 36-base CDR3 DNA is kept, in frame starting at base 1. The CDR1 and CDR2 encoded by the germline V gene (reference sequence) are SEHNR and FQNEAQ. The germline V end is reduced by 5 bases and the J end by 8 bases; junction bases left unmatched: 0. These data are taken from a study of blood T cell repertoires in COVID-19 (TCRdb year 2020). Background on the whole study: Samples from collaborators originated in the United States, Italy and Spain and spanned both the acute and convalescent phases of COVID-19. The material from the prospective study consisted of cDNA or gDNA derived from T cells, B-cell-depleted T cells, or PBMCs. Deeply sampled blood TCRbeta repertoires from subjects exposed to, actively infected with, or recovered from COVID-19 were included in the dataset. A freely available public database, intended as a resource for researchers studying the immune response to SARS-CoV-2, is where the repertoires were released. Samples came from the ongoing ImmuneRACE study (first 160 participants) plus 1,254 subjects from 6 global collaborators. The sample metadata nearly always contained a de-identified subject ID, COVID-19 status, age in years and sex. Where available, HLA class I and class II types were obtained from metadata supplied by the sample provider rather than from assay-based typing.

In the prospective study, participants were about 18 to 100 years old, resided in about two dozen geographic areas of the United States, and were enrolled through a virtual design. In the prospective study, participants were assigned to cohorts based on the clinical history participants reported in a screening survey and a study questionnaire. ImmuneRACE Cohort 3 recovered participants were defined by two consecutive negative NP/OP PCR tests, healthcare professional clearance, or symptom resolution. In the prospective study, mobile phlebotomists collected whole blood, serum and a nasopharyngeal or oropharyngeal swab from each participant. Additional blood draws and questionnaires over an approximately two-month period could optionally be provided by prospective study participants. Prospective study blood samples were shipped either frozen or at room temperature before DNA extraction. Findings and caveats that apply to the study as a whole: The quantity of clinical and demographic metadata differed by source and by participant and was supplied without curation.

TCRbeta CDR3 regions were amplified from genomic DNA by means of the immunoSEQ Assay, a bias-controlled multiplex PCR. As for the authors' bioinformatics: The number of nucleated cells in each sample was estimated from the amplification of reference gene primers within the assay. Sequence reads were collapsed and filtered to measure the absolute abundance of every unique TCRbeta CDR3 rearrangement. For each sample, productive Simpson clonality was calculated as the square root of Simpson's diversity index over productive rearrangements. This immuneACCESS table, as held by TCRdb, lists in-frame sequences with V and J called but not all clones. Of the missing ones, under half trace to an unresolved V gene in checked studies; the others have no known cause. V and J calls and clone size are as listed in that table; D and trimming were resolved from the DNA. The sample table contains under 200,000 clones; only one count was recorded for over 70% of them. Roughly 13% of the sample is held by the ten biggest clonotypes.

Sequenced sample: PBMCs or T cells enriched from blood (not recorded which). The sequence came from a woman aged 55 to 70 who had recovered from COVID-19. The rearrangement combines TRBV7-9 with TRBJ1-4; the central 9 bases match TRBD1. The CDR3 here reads CASSGQGEKLFF. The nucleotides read TGTGCCAGCAGCGGACAGGGGGAAAAACTGTTTTTT.